The TCR beta chain described here comes from a study of tumor and adjacent non-tumor tissue in lung cancer. Looking at the study overall: Aged about 31 to 80 years, patients included nine to eleven men and 5 women with stage I to III disease.

The CDR3 spans 15 residues. Germline assignment: CDR1 LNHDA and CDR2 SQIVND (reference sequence). Worth noting for this clonotype: Its specificity is unknown. One end of the junction does not line up with germline, which may come from a read error.

The template was RNA from unsorted bulk tissue. Newly diagnosed lung cancer patients had thoracic surgery in China, August–late 2014, without prior chemotherapy. Points from the study as a whole: Significantly higher TCR diversity was found in tumor than normal lung. Top 100 clones took a larger repertoire share in normal lung.

Three rounds of nested PCR, following a modified ARM-PCR protocol, produced the TCRbeta library. Via MiXCR, TCRdb re-called the multiplex PCR reads, giving one row per CDR3 protein. Of tens of thousands of distinct CDR3 sequences in the sample, 65% to 75% were seen once. The gene calls are TRBV19 and TRBJ2-2, with no clear D. Specimen: lung tumor tissue. The source is a woman between 65 and 79 years old with non-small cell lung cancer. The CDR3 coding sequence is TGTGTCAGTAGTATGAGAGGCGGGAACACCGGGGAGCTGTTTTTT. Its protein product is CVSSMRGGNTGELFF.